Following are 7 T cell receptor beta chains from one sample sequenced in a study of blood T cell repertoires in COVID-19. TCRdb keeps only in-frame clones here, not all; method: immunoSEQ multiplex PCR. The repertoire consists of around 260,000 clones, with 87% occurring once and the leading ten covering roughly 2.5%. The sample was peripheral blood. These receptors all come from a woman between 50 and 59 years old with acute or convalescent COVID-19.

V and J are TRBV7-3 and TRBJ2-1; D uncertain. Per germline, CDR1 SGHTA and CDR2 FQGTGA. V lost 4 bases, J lost 8 bases, and 12 bases lay in between. The CDR3 sequence is 13 residues long. CDR3 coding DNA: TGTGCCAGCAGCTCCTTGGGCATCGATGAGCAGTTCTTC. Translating gives CASSSLGIDEQFF.

This chain uses TRBV11-2 with TRBJ2-1; D gene unclear. The V gene lost 2 bases and the J gene lost 9 bases, with 11 bases spanning the gap. The germline gives CDR1 SGHAT, CDR2 FQNNGV. The CDR3 totals 13 residues. The CDR3 region has the DNA TGTGCCAGCAGCTTATCACAATCAAGTGAGCAGTTCTTC. It specifies CASSLSQSSEQFF.

This chain's CDR3 is CASSQLVAEKLFF. In DNA, the CDR3 is TGTGCCAGCAGCCAACTAGTAGCTGAAAAACTGTTTTTT. The V and J genes are TRBV16 and TRBJ1-4; no clear D gene. Germline V gives CDR1 KGHSY, CDR2 FQNENV. CDR3 size: 13 residues. V dropped 2 bases and J dropped 7 bases, with 8 bases sitting between them.

The V and J genes are TRBV3-1 (or the pseudogene TRBV3-2) and TRBJ1-2; the match to TRBD1 covers 7 bases. Germline CDR1 LGHDT, CDR2 YNNKEL (reference sequence). The J segment lost 4 bases and the V segment lost 5 bases, leaving 16 bases of the junction unmatched. The CDR3 contains 17 residues. This chain's CDR3 is CASSSAGTARSFYGYTF. The CDR3 DNA reads TGTGCCAGCAGCTCCGCCGGGACAGCCAGGAGTTTCTATGGCTACACCTTC.

V gene TRBV9 combines with J gene TRBJ2-6, with 9 bases that match TRBD1. The V gene end was trimmed by 0 bases and the J gene end by 4 bases; junction bases not matched to a gene: 5. This CDR3 is 17 amino acids long. The germline V gene encodes CDR1 SGDLS and CDR2 YYNGEE. Here the CDR3 reads CASSVVGTGFGANVLTF. CDR3 coding DNA: TGTGCCAGCAGCGTAGTTGGGACAGGGTTCGGGGCCAACGTCCTGACTTTC.

The chain links TRBV6-5 to TRBJ2-7; TRBD2 matches 8 bases. V lost 6 bases, J lost 2 bases, and 9 bases stayed unmatched. Per germline, CDR1 MNHEY and CDR2 SVGAGI. The CDR3 runs 15 residues. This chain's CDR3 is CASSRTSGGAYEQYF. CDR3 bases: TGTGCCAGCAGCCGAACTAGCGGAGGGGCCTACGAGCAGTACTTC.

This CDR3 is CASSIGPGQGSYNEQFF. The CDR3 bases are TGTGCCAGTAGTATAGGTCCGGGCCAGGGGTCGTACAATGAGCAGTTCTTC. The V call is TRBV19, the J call TRBJ2-1, with a possible D match to TRBD1 (6 bases). V was clipped by 1 base and J by 4 bases, with 17 bases between them. The CDR3 is made up of 17 amino acids. Germline V gives CDR1 LNHDA, CDR2 SQIVND (reference sequence).